These 25 T cell receptor beta chains came from one sample sequenced in a study of blood T cells in healthy people across ages. Sample-barcoded 5' priming and a J-beta primer mix drove a second PCR of roughly 6 to 12 cycles. Each CDR3 protein is one row after TCRdb ran MiXCR on the 5' RACE reads. The table shows 1.5 million to 2 million distinct CDR3 sequences, with 28% occurring only once. The specimen sequenced was blood. The receptors were sampled from a woman between 25 and 40 years old in good health.

On this clonotype itself: Here the CDR3 omits its conserved ending phenylalanine or tryptophan, so a read error is the likely source. The genes are TRBV5-1 and TRBJ2-7; D unresolved. Looked up from germline, CDR1 is SGHRS and CDR2 is YFSETQ. V was trimmed by 4 bases and J by 0 bases, leaving 5 bases between them. The CDR3 totals 12 residues. CDR3 in DNA: TGCGCCAGCAGCCTCAACTCCTACGAGCAGTACTAC. As protein: CASSLNSYEQYY.

The chain combines TRBV4-3 with TRBJ1-6, with D unclear. The CDR3 sequence is 14 residues long. The germline V gene has CDR1 LGHNA and CDR2 YSLEER. V was clipped by 1 base and J by 13 bases, with 14 bases between them. CDR3 loop: CASSQGGVEAPLHF. CDR3 coding DNA: TGCGCCAGCAGCCAAGGTGGAGTTGAGGCCCCCCTCCACTTT.

The rearrangement joins TRBV20-1 to TRBJ2-7; D uncertain. Trimming left V 5 bases short and J 2 bases short, with 10 bases between. The CDR3 is 12 amino acids. Germline CDR1 reads DFQATT; CDR2 reads SNEGSKA (reference sequence). CDR3 sequence: CSASPRAYEQYF. As DNA, the CDR3 is TGCAGTGCTTCCCCCAGAGCCTACGAGCAGTACTTC.

The V gene is TRBV9, the J gene TRBJ1-1, with TRBD1 matching 7 bases. V lost 6 bases, J lost 3 bases, and 5 bases stayed unmatched. Per the germline V gene, CDR1 is SGDLS and CDR2 is YYNGEE. The CDR3 contains 13 residues. The CDR3 bases are TGTGCCAGCACCCGAGACAGGGACACTGAAGCTTTCTTT. It encodes CASTRDRDTEAFF. Looking up the rest from reference TRBV9 and TRBJ1-1 gives the full variable domain: DSGVTQTPKHLITATGQRVTLRCSPRSGDLSVYWYQQSLDQGLQFLIQYYNGEERAKGNILERFSAQQFPDLHSELNLSSLELGDSALYFCASTRDRDTEAFFGQGTRLTVV.

This clonotype appeared a few times. The chain uses TRBV7-2 and TRBJ2-4; 8 bases line up with TRBD1. The CDR3 extends over 15 amino acids. V lost 7 bases and J lost 6; bases outside the gene matches: 11. Germline V gene sequence: CDR1 SGHTA, CDR2 FQGNSA. The DNA for the CDR3 is TGTGCCAGCACCCTCAGGACAGGGTATGGAAACATTCAGTACTTC. It translates to CASTLRTGYGNIQYF.

This clonotype was counted ten times or more. This rearrangement joins TRBV12-3 or TRBV12-4 to TRBJ2-3; 11 nucleotides agree with TRBD2. The CDR3 is made up of 17 amino acids. V trimming: 3 bases; J trimming: 0 bases; junction bases outside the gene matches: 5. The CDR3 DNA sequence: TGTGCCAGCAGTTTCACCCTAGCGGGGGGAAGCACAGATACGCAGTATTTT. The encoded protein is CASSFTLAGGSTDTQYF.

In its sample, this clonotype was seen many times. The gene calls are TRBV24-1 and TRBJ2-7; 7 bases agree with TRBD1. Germline-derived CDR1 and CDR2 are KGHDR and SFDVKD. Trimming at V came to 6 bases and at J to 2 bases, leaving 3 bases not matched to a gene. The CDR3 runs 13 residues. The CDR3 region has the DNA TGTGCCACCAGTCCGACAGGGACCTACGAGCAGTACTTC. Its protein product is CATSPTGTYEQYF.

Only a few counts were recorded for this clonotype. This chain links TRBV15 with TRBJ2-3, with 10 bases fitting TRBD2. Germline CDR1 and CDR2: LNHNV and YYDKDF (reference sequence). The CDR3 totals 16 residues. J was trimmed by 6 bases and V by 1 base; bases with no gene match: 7. The CDR3: CATSRVRAGGPDTQYF. The CDR3 coding sequence is TGTGCCACCAGCAGAGTTCGAGCGGGGGGGCCCGATACGCAGTATTTT.

J is TRBJ2-2 and V is TRBV6-1; maybe TRBD2 (6 bases). From germline, CDR1 is MNHNS and CDR2 SASEGT. V was pared by 6 bases and J by 3 bases, with 23 bases between. CDR3 length: 18 amino acids. CDR3 region: CASRFSGRAGSDTGELFF. The CDR3 nucleotides are TGTGCCAGCAGGTTTAGCGGAAGGGCCGGTTCGGACACCGGGGAGCTGTTTTTT.

This clonotype appeared many times. The rearrangement uses TRBV4-3 and TRBJ2-5, with D perhaps TRBD1 (8 bases). Trimming took 0 bases from V and 2 from J, leaving 25 bases between them. The CDR3 loop spans 20 amino acids. Germline CDR1 LGHNA, CDR2 YSLEER. The DNA of the CDR3 is TGCGCCAGCAGCCAAGATCGGGTACAGGGGGGGGTACGGGGTCAAGAGACCCAGTACTTC. It encodes CASSQDRVQGGVRGQETQYF.

Many counts were recorded for this clonotype. The CDR3 loop reads CASSRGGPQETQYF. In DNA form, the CDR3 reads TGTGCCAGCAGTCGGGGAGGGCCCCAAGAGACCCAGTACTTC. The chain carries TRBV7-2 and TRBJ2-5; 7 bases match TRBD2. V gave up 6 bases and J gave up 1 base; unmatched junction bases: 5. CDR3 length: 14 residues. Germline V gene data show CDR1 as SGHTA and CDR2 as FQGNSA.

About this clonotype: At one of its ends the junction is not consistent with the germline gene, which may arise from a read error. The V gene is TRBV12-3 or TRBV12-4, the J gene TRBJ1-2, with D possibly matching TRBD1 (6 bases). CDR3 size: 12 residues. The CDR3 DNA reads as TGTGCCAGCACCGAGGACAGCTATGTCTACACCTTC. It yields the protein CASTEDSYVYTF.

This clonotype was counted a few times. The rearrangement links TRBV20-1 to TRBJ1-2; 10 bases agree with TRBD1. There are 14 residues in the CDR3. V shed 3 bases and J 5 bases; nucleotides not matched to a gene: 6. In germline, CDR1 is DFQATT, CDR2 SNEGSKA (reference sequence). The CDR3 bases are TGCAGTGCTAGTGGCTCGGGACAGGGGTATGGCTACACCTTC. Translation: CSASGSGQGYGYTF.

This clonotype was detected many times. CDR3 sequence reads: CASSFREGEQYF. CDR3 in DNA: TGTGCCAGCAGCTTCAGGGAGGGCGAGCAGTACTTC. The chain couples TRBV7-2 to TRBJ2-7, with TRBD2 matching over 7 bases. The CDR3 covers 12 residues. Germline assignment: CDR1 SGHTA and CDR2 FQGNSA. The V and J ends lost 3 bases and 6 bases, in that order; junction bases with no gene match: 2.

The J gene is TRBJ2-5, the V gene TRBV20-1; perhaps D is TRBD1 or TRBD2 (5 bases each). The V end lost 7 bases, the J end lost 5 bases, and 20 bases lay between the germline ends. The CDR3 has 14 amino acids. The germline gives CDR1 DFQATT, CDR2 SNEGSKA (reference sequence). The CDR3 loop reads CSGGVGRVDETQYF. CDR3 coding DNA: TGCAGTGGAGGGGTCGGCAGGGTGGACGAGACCCAGTACTTC.

This clonotype was recorded many times. The rearrangement links TRBV20-1 to TRBJ2-7, with 7 nucleotides matching TRBD1. Germline lookup yields CDR1 DFQATT and CDR2 SNEGSKA (reference sequence). V was clipped by 5 bases and J by 4 bases; unmatched bases: 11. The CDR3 consists of 14 residues. This CDR3 is CSALKGTVGYEQYF. For the CDR3, the DNA is TGCAGTGCTCTGAAGGGGACAGTCGGGTACGAGCAGTACTTC.

The chain carries TRBV14 and TRBJ2-5; D is perhaps TRBD1 (6 bases). The germline V gene has CDR1 SGHDN and CDR2 FVKESK. The V end was cut by 4 bases, the J end by 5 bases, with 14 bases between. This CDR3 is 14 amino acids long. The CDR3 region has the DNA TGTGCCAGCAGCCCACAGGGTCTGGTGGAGACCCAGTACTTC. It specifies CASSPQGLVETQYF.

The sample holds a few counts of this clonotype. V gene TRBV6-1 combines with J gene TRBJ2-3, with D possibly being TRBD2 (6 bases). The germline V gene encodes CDR1 MNHNS and CDR2 SASEGT. The V and J ends lost 6 bases and 0 bases respectively, with 13 bases between them. The CDR3 has 15 amino acids. CDR3 sequence reads: CASRPGLMSTDTQYF. CDR3 sequence (DNA): TGTGCCAGCAGGCCGGGACTGATGAGCACAGATACGCAGTATTTT.

The chain joins TRBV9 to TRBJ2-3; maybe TRBD2 (6 bases). The CDR3 extends over 17 amino acids. Trimming took off 3 bases at V and 0 bases at J, with 17 bases between the two ends. Germline V gives CDR1 SGDLS, CDR2 YYNGEE. The CDR3 loop reads CASSGRGSGYSTDTQYF. The CDR3 DNA is TGTGCCAGCAGCGGCAGAGGTAGCGGATATAGCACAGATACGCAGTATTTT.

For the CDR3, the DNA is TGTGCCAGCGGCTACAAGGAGGCCCTCCACTTT. Translated, it gives CASGYKEALHF. The genes are TRBV12-3 or TRBV12-4 and TRBJ1-6; D ambiguous. The CDR3 loop spans 11 amino acids. V was trimmed by 8 bases and J by 14 bases, leaving 13 bases between them.

The chain couples TRBV6-2 or TRBV6-3 to TRBJ2-5; D unclear. Trimming took off 5 bases at V and 1 base at J, with 17 bases between the two ends. Germline V gene lookup returns CDR1 MNHEY and CDR2 SVGEGT. The length of the CDR3 is 16 residues. The CDR3 protein is CASSPFGRQSQETQYF. In DNA, the CDR3 is TGTGCCAGCAGTCCCTTCGGTCGACAAAGCCAAGAGACCCAGTACTTC.

V and J are TRBV20-1 and TRBJ2-2, with 12 bases that match TRBD2. Germline V gene data show CDR1 as DFQATT and CDR2 as SNEGSKA (reference sequence). V shed 6 bases and J 4 bases; nucleotides not matched to a gene: 12. The CDR3 contains 17 residues. This CDR3 reads CSAVGLAGRGPTGELFF. CDR3 DNA: TGCAGTGCGGTAGGACTAGCGGGGAGGGGGCCCACCGGGGAGCTGTTTTTT.

This clonotype was recorded at least ten times. This chain uses TRBV20-1 with TRBJ2-1, with a tentative D call TRBD1 (6 bases). V was clipped by 3 bases and J by 10 bases, with 19 bases between them. The CDR3 extends over 14 amino acids. CDR1 DFQATT and CDR2 SNEGSKA come from the germline V gene (reference sequence). The CDR3 loop reads CSASTGTIGQEQFF. The CDR3 coding sequence is TGCAGTGCTAGTACAGGGACAATAGGCCAGGAGCAGTTCTTC.

A few counts support this clonotype. The genes are TRBV29-1 and TRBJ2-2; D unclear. The CDR3 length is 13 residues. Trimming shortened V by 1 base and J by 6 bases, and 9 bases separated the two germline ends. Germline V gene sequence: CDR1 SQVTM, CDR2 ANQGSEA. The CDR3 loop is CSVEVSMAGELFF. In DNA, the CDR3 is TGCAGCGTTGAAGTTAGTATGGCCGGGGAGCTGTTTTTT.

This clonotype was picked up a small number of times. The chain recombines TRBV20-1 with TRBJ2-1, with a possible D match to TRBD2 (5 bases). Germline CDR1 DFQATT, CDR2 SNEGSKA (reference sequence). Trimming cost V 3 bases and J 6 bases, with 12 bases left between them. The CDR3 consists of 13 residues. The CDR3 DNA reads as TGCAGTGCTAGCGAGGGCTGGGGCAATGAGCAGTTCTTC. Its protein product is CSASEGWGNEQFF.